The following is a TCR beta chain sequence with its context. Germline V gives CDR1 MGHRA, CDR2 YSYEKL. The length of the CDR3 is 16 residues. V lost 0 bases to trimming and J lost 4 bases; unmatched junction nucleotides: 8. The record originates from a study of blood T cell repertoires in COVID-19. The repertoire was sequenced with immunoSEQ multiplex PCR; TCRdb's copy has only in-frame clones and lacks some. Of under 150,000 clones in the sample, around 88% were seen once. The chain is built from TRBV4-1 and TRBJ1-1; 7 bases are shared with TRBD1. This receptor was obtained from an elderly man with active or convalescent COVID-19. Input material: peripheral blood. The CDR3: CASSQEKRQGGTEAFF. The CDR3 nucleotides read TGCGCCAGCAGCCAAGAGAAAAGACAGGGCGGCACTGAAGCTTTCTTT.